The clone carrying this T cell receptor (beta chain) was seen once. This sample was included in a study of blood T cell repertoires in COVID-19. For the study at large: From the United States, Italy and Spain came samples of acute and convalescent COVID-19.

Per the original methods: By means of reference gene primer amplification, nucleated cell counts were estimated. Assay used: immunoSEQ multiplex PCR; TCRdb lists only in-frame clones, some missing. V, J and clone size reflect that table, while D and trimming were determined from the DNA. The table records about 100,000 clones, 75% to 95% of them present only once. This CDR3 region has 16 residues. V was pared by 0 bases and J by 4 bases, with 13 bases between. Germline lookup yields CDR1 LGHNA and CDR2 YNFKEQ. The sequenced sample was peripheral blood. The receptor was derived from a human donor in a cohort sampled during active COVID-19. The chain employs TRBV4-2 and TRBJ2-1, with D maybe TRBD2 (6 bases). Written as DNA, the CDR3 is TGTGCCAGCAGCCAAGATGGGCTAGCGTCATACAATGAGCAGTTCTTC. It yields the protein CASSQDGLASYNEQFF.